This TCR beta chain was recovered during a study of T cell responses to AZD1222 COVID-19 vaccine. About the research overall: The study pooled second doses at about 4 or about 12 weeks. Notes on the study in general: White British donors predominated, females outnumbered males, and clonal diversity was possibly underestimated. The peak T cell response came first, and repertoires were sampled only after it.

Profiling relied on immunoSEQ multiplex PCR, and the TCRdb table lists in-frame clones only, not all of them. Among approximately 130,000 clones, approximately 91% were seen once, and the ten largest hold 1.5% to 2%. The CDR3 covers 15 residues. Germline-derived CDR1 and CDR2 are SGHRS and YFSETQ. Trimming shortened V by 2 bases and J by 8 bases, and 16 bases separated the two germline ends. Concerning this clone itself: The antigen is unknown.

The sample was peripheral blood, taken on day 0 of AZD1222 vaccination. The chain is built from TRBV5-1 and TRBJ1-4; D uncertain. The TCR sequence derives from an adult in good health. This CDR3 reads CASSFTVELKEKLFF. The DNA for the CDR3 is TGCGCCAGCAGCTTCACCGTCGAGCTTAAGGAAAAACTGTTTTTT.